This T cell receptor (beta chain) was recorded in a study of T-cell memory formation after mild COVID-19 (dated by TCRdb to the early 2020s). Concerning the study at large: Most TCR sequence clusters were specific to one of the two donors. The cohort was made up of two young adult volunteers, one female and one male, who were previously healthy. T-cell clones expanding and contracting after mild COVID-19 in a couple of donors were tracked by longitudinal TCRalpha and TCRbeta repertoire sequencing. The full study reports these points: Contracting CD4+ clones appeared mostly in the CM and EM memory subsets, whereas CD8+ clones were enriched in EMRA. Only a couple of mild cases were covered in the study, and larger cohorts including severe cases with pre-infection samples were considered necessary. Some responding clones were detected in pre-infection memory, which suggested that pre-existing cross-reactive memory T cells had joined the SARS-CoV-2 response. Balanced CD4/CD8 phenotypes were observed for clones contracting from day 15 to 85, whereas a bias towards CD4+ was observed for a second wave of clones expanding from day 15 to 37. Whether the second-wave clones peaking on day 37 were SARS-CoV-2 specific was not confirmed.

The germline ends are 15 bases apart after V is trimmed by 5 bases and J by 5 bases. Reading the germline V gene gives CDR1 SGHVS and CDR2 FNYEAQ. From the cysteine up to the phenylalanine, the CDR3 has a length of 14 residues. Left in the record is the CDR3 DNA by itself, 42 bases read in frame from the first base. Sequencing relied on an Illumina NovaSeq 6000. TCRalpha and TCRbeta cDNA libraries were built by 5'RACE with constant-segment primers, adding sample barcodes and unique molecular identifiers. RNA was extracted from every sample with Trizol reagent. The libraries were amplified in two PCR steps, and the second step added a second sample barcode and Illumina TruSeq adapters. The libraries were sequenced on an Illumina NovaSeq using 2 x 150 bp paired-end reads. The published analysis was carried out like this. Demultiplexing of reads and collapsing into UMI-guided consensus sequences were performed with migec v1.2.7. Using mixcr v2.1.11, UMI consensuses were aligned to TRA and TRB V and J templates and then assembled into clonotypes. Clonotypes were classified as expanded or contracted when called significant by both edgeR and NoisET, with noise models trained on biological replicates. For edgeR calls, the thresholds were a false discovery rate-adjusted p below 0.01 and a log2 fold-change of 1. As an exploratory analysis of dynamics, max-normalized trajectories of the 1000 most abundant clonotypes were examined by PCA with hierarchical clustering. Each responding clone was given a CD4 or CD8 phenotype based on the CD4+ and CD8+ repertoires, which had been sequenced separately. The public reads were run again by TCRdb, first through fastp at Q25 and then through MiXCR, and only productive beta chains were kept. Each CDR3 protein gets just one entry, which takes the most common genes and DNA from the rows behind it. The V and J calls, along with clone size, are taken from TCRdb and not from the paper's own processing. This sample is represented by roughly 350,000 distinct CDR3 sequences; over 25% of them were singletons. The top ten clonotypes cover 13% of the sample.

About this clonotype itself: Its target antigen remains unknown. No base quality information exists; no much larger clone differs at one position.

Ficoll-Paque density gradient centrifugation was the method used to isolate PBMCs. The sample taken for sequencing was PBMCs or a T cell subset sorted from them (not recorded which). The rearranged segments are TRBV7-6 and TRBJ1-2; a confident D gene designation cannot be given. The sequence was collected from an adult woman who had mild COVID-19 (a few samples of this study predate the infection). The sample titles of this study are shuffled in the database, so cell type and time point are left out; the donor was told from shared clones. The nucleotides are TGTGCCAGCAGCCCACGGACCTTATCTTATGGCTACACCTTC. This sequence encodes CASSPRTLSYGYTF. Outside the CDR3, residues come from the reference TRBV7-6 and TRBJ1-2 proteins, so the full variable domain is: GAGVSQSPRYKVTKRGQDVALRCDPISGHVSLYWYRQALGQGPEFLTYFNYEAQQDKSGLPNDRFSAERPEGSISTLTIQRTEQRDSAMYRCASSPRTLSYGYTFGSGTRLTVV.